This T cell receptor (beta chain) derives from a study of memory CD4+ T cells and cytomegalovirus serostatus. Clones were sequenced by immunoSEQ multiplex PCR, and TCRdb holds only the in-frame ones, with some missing. The top ten clones hold roughly 4% of a sample with over 75,000 clones, under 90% of them seen once. The sort gate was single viable CD3+CD4+CD8-CD45RO+ cells for memory CD4+ T cells. CMV serostatus came from serum IgG against pp150, pp28, p38, p52. V gave up 0 bases and J gave up 5 bases; unmatched junction bases: 14. The CDR3 is 18 residues long. Germline CDR1 is SGHRS and CDR2 is YFSETQ.

What was sequenced was memory CD4+ T cells from blood. This clonotype was obtained from an adult in good health and CMV-seropositive. This chain uses TRBV5-1 with TRBJ2-5; TRBD2 matches 9 bases. In DNA, the CDR3 is TGCGCCAGCAGCTTGGGACGTAGCGGGGGAGGAGAGGGGGAGACCCAGTACTTC. Residues: CASSLGRSGGGEGETQYF.